These T cell receptor beta chains were read from a single sample in a study of Tregs in tolerant kidney transplant recipients. Sequencing was performed with immunoSEQ multiplex PCR; in TCRdb, only in-frame clones are kept and a portion is missing. Of 25,000 to 35,000 clones detected, 82% appear once; the ten largest clones hold around 2.1%. The antigens for these receptors are not known. The specimen was Tregs from blood cultured with allogeneic cells. These receptors all stem from a human donor in good health. The CDR3 runs from the conserved cysteine through the conserved F or W. The D gene is left open where the match is weak. Size is stated for part of the rows, as once, few or many counts, or as a class when the clone is expanded.

abundance: .; v_gene: TRBV7-8; d_gene: TRBD1; j_gene: TRBJ2-3; CDR3aa: CASSSRGTGVDVTQYF; CDR3nt: TGTGCCAGCAGCTCTAGAGGGACAGGGGTTGACGTTACGCAGTATTTT
abundance: .; v_gene: TRBV6-5; d_gene: .; j_gene: TRBJ2-7; CDR3aa: CATAIGGTYEQYF; CDR3nt: TGTGCCACCGCCATCGGGGGAACCTACGAGCAGTACTTC
abundance: .; v_gene: TRBV10-3; d_gene: TRBD1; j_gene: TRBJ1-4; CDR3aa: CAIRGQVNEKLFF; CDR3nt: TGTGCCATCAGGGGACAGGTTAATGAAAAACTGTTTTTT
abundance: .; v_gene: TRBV5-6; d_gene: TRBD1; j_gene: TRBJ2-1; CDR3aa: CASSLYRGHGYNEQFF; CDR3nt: TGTGCCAGCAGCTTGTACAGGGGGCACGGCTACAATGAGCAGTTCTTC
abundance: .; v_gene: TRBV4-3; d_gene: .; j_gene: TRBJ1-3; CDR3aa: CASSQVVGNSGNTIYF; CDR3nt: TGCGCCAGCAGCCAAGTCGTCGGTAACTCTGGAAACACCATATATTTT
abundance: .; v_gene: TRBV5-3; d_gene: TRBD2; j_gene: TRBJ2-7; CDR3aa: CARSLDLGTSSYEQYF; CDR3nt: TGTGCCAGAAGCTTGGACCTCGGGACTAGCTCCTACGAGCAGTACTTC
abundance: .; v_gene: TRBV30; d_gene: TRBD1; j_gene: TRBJ2-3; CDR3aa: CAWSVGQGARDTQYF; CDR3nt: TGTGCCTGGAGTGTAGGACAGGGGGCTAGAGATACGCAGTATTTT
abundance: .; v_gene: TRBV7-3; d_gene: .; j_gene: TRBJ1-1; CDR3aa: CASSLNQGRAFF; CDR3nt: TGTGCCAGCAGCTTAAATCAGGGTCGGGCTTTCTTT
abundance: .; v_gene: TRBV2; d_gene: .; j_gene: TRBJ2-7; CDR3aa: CASSPKSYEQYF; CDR3nt: TGTGCCAGCAGTCCCAAGTCCTACGAGCAGTACTTC
abundance: .; v_gene: TRBV19; d_gene: TRBD1; j_gene: TRBJ1-2; CDR3aa: CASSTTGTGWSYGYTF; CDR3nt: TGTGCCAGTAGTACCACCGGGACAGGTTGGAGCTATGGCTACACCTTC
abundance: .; v_gene: TRBV5-1; d_gene: TRBD1; j_gene: TRBJ2-7; CDR3aa: CASSRDRGEQYF; CDR3nt: TGCGCCAGCAGTCGGGACAGGGGAGAGCAGTACTTC
abundance: .; v_gene: TRBV6-6; d_gene: .; j_gene: TRBJ2-2; CDR3aa: CATQNRETGELFF; CDR3nt: TGTGCCACCCAGAACAGGGAAACCGGGGAGCTGTTTTTT
abundance: .; v_gene: TRBV2; d_gene: TRBD1; j_gene: TRBJ1-5; CDR3aa: CASSEDWGQGDGQPQHF; CDR3nt: TGTGCCAGCAGTGAAGATTGGGGACAGGGGGATGGTCAGCCCCAGCATTTT
abundance: .; v_gene: TRBV6-1; d_gene: .; j_gene: TRBJ1-2; CDR3aa: CASRTTQGIAYGYTF; CDR3nt: TGTGCCAGCAGAACGACCCAAGGGATAGCTTATGGCTACACCTTC
abundance: .; v_gene: TRBV7-8; d_gene: TRBD2; j_gene: TRBJ2-3; CDR3aa: CASSLPTSGGTDTQYF; CDR3nt: TGTGCCAGCAGTCTACCAACTAGCGGGGGAACAGATACGCAGTATTTT
abundance: few; v_gene: TRBV12-5; d_gene: TRBD1; j_gene: TRBJ2-5; CDR3aa: CASGLVGTGSLGTQYF; CDR3nt: TGTGCTAGTGGTTTGGTAGGGACAGGCAGTCTGGGGACCCAGTACTTC
abundance: .; v_gene: TRBV18; d_gene: TRBD2; j_gene: TRBJ2-7; CDR3aa: CASSRTSGTYEQYF; CDR3nt: TGTGCCAGCTCCCGGACTAGCGGGACCTACGAGCAGTACTTC
abundance: once; v_gene: TRBV9; d_gene: TRBD2; j_gene: TRBJ2-7; CDR3aa: CASSVAGTSSYEQYF; CDR3nt: TGTGCCAGCAGCGTAGCCGGGACTAGCTCCTACGAGCAGTACTTC
abundance: .; v_gene: TRBV12-5; d_gene: TRBD1; j_gene: TRBJ1-1; CDR3aa: CASGGQGAGNTEAFF; CDR3nt: TGTGCTAGTGGTGGACAGGGGGCAGGGAACACTGAAGCTTTCTTT
abundance: .; v_gene: TRBV6-6; d_gene: .; j_gene: TRBJ2-7; CDR3aa: CASSYSVGRNEQYF; CDR3nt: TGTGCCAGCAGTTACTCGGTGGGAAGAAACGAGCAGTACTTC
abundance: .; v_gene: TRBV29-1; d_gene: .; j_gene: TRBJ1-5; CDR3aa: CSVGDSNQPQHF; CDR3nt: TGCAGCGTGGGTGATAGCAATCAGCCCCAGCATTTT
abundance: .; v_gene: TRBV6-5; d_gene: .; j_gene: TRBJ1-2; CDR3aa: CASSYTGGNGYTF; CDR3nt: TGTGCCAGCAGTTACACGGGTGGAAACGGCTACACCTTC
abundance: .; v_gene: TRBV4-2; d_gene: .; j_gene: TRBJ1-2; CDR3aa: CASSQEITANYGYTF; CDR3nt: TGTGCCAGCAGCCAAGAAATCACGGCGAACTATGGCTACACCTTC
abundance: once; v_gene: TRBV15; d_gene: TRBD2; j_gene: TRBJ2-7; CDR3aa: CATSTPSGGALYEQYF; CDR3nt: TGTGCCACCAGCACTCCTAGCGGGGGGGCTCTTTACGAGCAGTACTTC
abundance: .; v_gene: TRBV6-6; d_gene: .; j_gene: TRBJ1-1; CDR3aa: CASSPFPNTEAFF; CDR3nt: TGTGCCAGCAGTCCCTTCCCGAACACTGAAGCTTTCTTT
abundance: .; v_gene: TRBV9; d_gene: .; j_gene: TRBJ2-5; CDR3aa: CASSERPRGGGETQYF; CDR3nt: TGTGCCAGCAGCGAGAGGCCCAGGGGAGGGGGGGAGACCCAGTACTTC
abundance: .; v_gene: TRBV4-2; d_gene: .; j_gene: TRBJ1-2; CDR3aa: CASSQVGGGYGYTF; CDR3nt: TGTGCCAGCAGCCAAGTGGGAGGCGGGTATGGCTACACCTTC
abundance: .; v_gene: TRBV11-2; d_gene: .; j_gene: TRBJ1-1; CDR3aa: CASSLHANTEAFF; CDR3nt: TGTGCCAGCAGCCTACACGCCAACACTGAAGCTTTCTTT
abundance: once; v_gene: TRBV9; d_gene: .; j_gene: TRBJ1-4; CDR3aa: CASSRSQATNEKLFF; CDR3nt: TGTGCCAGCAGCCGCTCACAGGCAACTAATGAAAAACTGTTTTTT
abundance: .; v_gene: TRBV11-3; d_gene: TRBD2; j_gene: TRBJ2-1; CDR3aa: CASSNLAGGGNEQFF; CDR3nt: TGTGCCAGCAGCAATCTAGCGGGAGGGGGAAATGAGCAGTTCTTC
abundance: .; v_gene: TRBV19; d_gene: TRBD2; j_gene: TRBJ2-1; CDR3aa: CASRGGIEQFF; CDR3nt: TGTGCCAGCCGGGGGGGCATTGAGCAGTTCTTC
abundance: .; v_gene: TRBV5-4; d_gene: .; j_gene: TRBJ2-5; CDR3aa: CASSLGFRGETQYF; CDR3nt: TGTGCCAGCAGCTTGGGGTTTCGCGGAGAGACCCAGTACTTC
abundance: .; v_gene: TRBV30; d_gene: .; j_gene: TRBJ1-2; CDR3aa: CAWSVLRGNGYTF; CDR3nt: TGTGCCTGGAGTGTACTGAGGGGGAATGGCTACACCTTC
abundance: .; v_gene: TRBV30; d_gene: TRBD2; j_gene: TRBJ2-5; CDR3aa: CAWSGLAGLQGTQYF; CDR3nt: TGTGCCTGGAGTGGACTAGCGGGCCTTCAAGGGACCCAGTACTTC
abundance: .; v_gene: TRBV23-1; d_gene: TRBD1; j_gene: TRBJ2-5; CDR3aa: CASTATGRGSQETQYF; CDR3nt: TGCGCCAGCACGGCGACAGGGCGAGGGAGCCAAGAGACCCAGTACTTC
abundance: .; v_gene: TRBV5-4; d_gene: .; j_gene: TRBJ2-7; CDR3aa: CASSPYRGGLSSYEQYF; CDR3nt: TGTGCCAGCAGCCCATACAGGGGGGGCTTGAGTTCCTACGAGCAGTACTTC
abundance: .; v_gene: TRBV30; d_gene: .; j_gene: TRBJ2-7; CDR3aa: CAWSGLRAGASSYEQYF; CDR3nt: TGTGCCTGGAGTGGATTACGGGCGGGGGCTTCCTCCTACGAGCAGTACTTC
abundance: .; v_gene: TRBV7-2; d_gene: .; j_gene: TRBJ1-6; CDR3aa: CASSLQGSFSPLHF; CDR3nt: TGTGCCAGCAGCTTACAGGGATCTTTTTCACCCCTCCACTTT
abundance: .; v_gene: TRBV18; d_gene: .; j_gene: TRBJ2-3; CDR3aa: CASSLNGGVTDTQYF; CDR3nt: TGTGCCAGCTCACTCAACGGGGGTGTCACAGATACGCAGTATTTT
abundance: .; v_gene: TRBV18; d_gene: .; j_gene: TRBJ2-3; CDR3aa: CASSPLTGTDTQYF; CDR3nt: TGTGCCAGCTCACCACTAACAGGCACAGATACGCAGTATTTT
abundance: .; v_gene: TRBV7-9; d_gene: .; j_gene: TRBJ1-1; CDR3aa: CASSINMNTEAFF; CDR3nt: TGTGCCAGCAGCATAAACATGAACACTGAAGCTTTCTTT
abundance: .; v_gene: TRBV18; d_gene: .; j_gene: TRBJ2-3; CDR3aa: CASSPVGGPGDTQYF; CDR3nt: TGTGCCAGCTCACCGGTAGGGGGGCCAGGAGATACGCAGTATTTT
abundance: .; v_gene: TRBV7-9; d_gene: .; j_gene: TRBJ2-2; CDR3aa: CASSLSTGELFF; CDR3nt: TGTGCCAGCAGCTTAAGTACCGGGGAGCTGTTTTTT
abundance: .; v_gene: TRBV29-1; d_gene: .; j_gene: TRBJ1-2; CDR3aa: CSVVRGNGYTF; CDR3nt: TGCAGCGTTGTGCGGGGGAATGGCTACACCTTC
abundance: .; v_gene: TRBV5-6; d_gene: .; j_gene: TRBJ1-6; CDR3aa: CASSLSRGSYNSPLHF; CDR3nt: TGTGCCAGCAGCTTAAGCAGGGGTTCCTATAATTCACCCCTCCACTTT
abundance: .; v_gene: TRBV2; d_gene: TRBD1; j_gene: TRBJ1-6; CDR3aa: CASSINRGPVDNSPLHF; CDR3nt: TGTGCCAGCAGTATAAACAGGGGACCCGTGGATAATTCACCCCTCCACTTT